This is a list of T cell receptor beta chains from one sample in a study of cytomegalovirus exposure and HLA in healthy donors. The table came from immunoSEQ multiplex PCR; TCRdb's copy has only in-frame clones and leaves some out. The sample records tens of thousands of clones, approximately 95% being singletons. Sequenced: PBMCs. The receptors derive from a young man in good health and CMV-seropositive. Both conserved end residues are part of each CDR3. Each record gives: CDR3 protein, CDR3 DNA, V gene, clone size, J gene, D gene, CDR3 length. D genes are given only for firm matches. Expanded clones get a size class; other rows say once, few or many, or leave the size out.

CDR3aa: CATQGESNQPQHF; CDR3nt: TGTGCCACACAGGGGGAAAGCAATCAGCCCCAGCATTTT; v_gene: TRBV2; abundance: NA; j_gene: TRBJ1-5; d_gene: TRBD1; len: 13
CDR3aa: CAWSVTGGGYGYTF; CDR3nt: TGTGCCTGGAGTGTAACAGGGGGAGGATATGGCTACACCTTC; v_gene: TRBV30; abundance: NA; j_gene: TRBJ1-2; d_gene: TRBD1; len: 14
CDR3aa: CASREPGQHLNYGYTF; CDR3nt: TGTGCCAGCAGAGAACCGGGACAACATTTGAACTATGGCTACACCTTC; v_gene: TRBV28; abundance: NA; j_gene: TRBJ1-2; d_gene: NA; len: 16
CDR3aa: CASSLWALGGSNYGYTF; CDR3nt: TGTGCCAGCAGTTTATGGGCGCTCGGCGGTTCCAACTATGGCTACACCTTC; v_gene: TRBV28; abundance: NA; j_gene: TRBJ1-2; d_gene: NA; len: 17
CDR3aa: CASSLGALAGVPVSYEQYF; CDR3nt: TGTGCCAGCAGCTTAGGAGCACTAGCGGGAGTCCCAGTTTCCTACGAGCAGTACTTC; v_gene: TRBV7-9; abundance: NA; j_gene: TRBJ2-7; d_gene: TRBD2; len: 19
CDR3aa: CASSLADSSVSEQYF; CDR3nt: TGCGCCAGCAGCTTGGCTGACTCAAGCGTATCCGAGCAGTACTTC; v_gene: TRBV5-1; abundance: NA; j_gene: TRBJ2-7; d_gene: NA; len: 15
CDR3aa: CASSRNDRDQPQHF; CDR3nt: TGCGCCAGCAGCCGCAACGACAGGGATCAGCCCCAGCATTTT; v_gene: TRBV4-1; abundance: NA; j_gene: TRBJ1-5; d_gene: TRBD1; len: 14
CDR3aa: CASSHRDTTYEQYF; CDR3nt: TGCGCCAGCAGCCACCGGGACACAACCTACGAGCAGTACTTC; v_gene: TRBV4-1; abundance: NA; j_gene: TRBJ2-7; d_gene: NA; len: 14
CDR3aa: CSVPGTAEAFF; CDR3nt: TGCAGCGTTCCCGGGACAGCTGAAGCTTTCTTT; v_gene: TRBV29-1; abundance: NA; j_gene: TRBJ1-1; d_gene: TRBD1; len: 11
CDR3aa: CASSSTSGGGQPQHF; CDR3nt: TGTGCCAGCTCATCCACGTCAGGGGGCGGCCAGCCCCAGCATTTT; v_gene: TRBV18; abundance: NA; j_gene: TRBJ1-5; d_gene: TRBD1; len: 15
CDR3aa: CASSDGGENTEAFF; CDR3nt: TGTGCCAGCAGTGACGGGGGGGAAAACACTGAAGCTTTCTTT; v_gene: TRBV2; abundance: NA; j_gene: TRBJ1-1; d_gene: NA; len: 14
CDR3aa: CATTFGSGNTIYF; CDR3nt: TGTGCCACCACCTTCGGCTCTGGAAACACCATATATTTT; v_gene: TRBV13; abundance: NA; j_gene: TRBJ1-3; d_gene: NA; len: 13
CDR3aa: CASGTRQGHEQYF; CDR3nt: TGCGCCAGCGGGACTCGACAGGGCCACGAGCAGTACTTC; v_gene: TRBV5-1; abundance: once; j_gene: TRBJ2-7; d_gene: NA; len: 13
CDR3aa: CASSIETGGYNEQFF; CDR3nt: TGTGCCAGTAGTATAGAGACAGGGGGCTACAATGAGCAGTTCTTC; v_gene: TRBV19; abundance: NA; j_gene: TRBJ2-1; d_gene: TRBD1; len: 15
CDR3aa: CASRGDRIYGYTF; CDR3nt: TGTGCCAGCAGGGGGGACAGGATCTATGGCTACACCTTC; v_gene: TRBV2; abundance: NA; j_gene: TRBJ1-2; d_gene: TRBD1; len: 13
CDR3aa: CASRTGVIGANVLTF; CDR3nt: TGTGCCAGCAGGACAGGGGTAATTGGGGCCAACGTCCTGACTTTC; v_gene: TRBV28; abundance: NA; j_gene: TRBJ2-6; d_gene: TRBD1; len: 15